Listed below are T cell receptor beta chains from one sample, sequenced in a study of brain T cells in children with intractable seizures. The table came from immunoSEQ multiplex PCR; TCRdb's copy has only in-frame clones and leaves some out. In the table there are about 340,000 clones, 93% of which are singletons. Sequenced here: peripheral blood, sampled 4 to 6 months after surgery. These receptors all come from a boy younger than two with tuberous sclerosis and intractable seizures. Each CDR3 is given with its conserved first and last residue. The D gene is left open where the match is weak. Rows may omit the clone size; those that give it use once, few, many or a size class.

clone_size	d_call	v_call	cdr3_aa
NA	NA	TRBV9	CASSVEPLDNSPLHF
NA	NA	TRBV7-9	CASRRGGHANTGELFF
once	TRBD2	TRBV4-2	CASSQDRWGGSQETQYF
NA	NA	TRBV6-4	CASSETRGAYGYTF
NA	NA	TRBV7-6	CASTHRGGQETQYF
NA	TRBD2	TRBV7-2	CASSPRILAGGTNTGELFF
NA	TRBD1	TRBV10-3	CAISDRVNTEAFF
NA	NA	TRBV18	CASSPRENEQFF
NA	NA	TRBV11-2	CASSPPGVKNIQYF
NA	NA	TRBV3-1/TRBV3-2	CASSPDSGGYTF
NA	NA	TRBV2	CASRGADSYEQYF
NA	TRBD2	TRBV24-1	CATGLAGTDTQYF
NA	NA	TRBV6-1	CASSEGTPYQPQHF
NA	TRBD2	TRBV7-2	CASSLQRGRQETQYF
NA	NA	TRBV7-2	CASSLKGSEGQPQHF
NA	NA	TRBV24-1	CATSDPRKSNTGELFF
NA	TRBD2	TRBV28	CASRSAGVRPDTQYF